Each of the 27 T cell receptor beta chains below was sequenced from the same sample in a study of PD-1 blockade in classical Hodgkin lymphoma. In every patient, relapse followed autologous stem cell transplantation, while exposure to brentuximab vedotin differed. Sequencing used immunoSEQ multiplex PCR; TCRdb keeps in-frame clones, though not all of them. The repertoire includes around 40,000 clones, roughly 73% of them detected once, and 13% sits in the top ten. The sample in question was peripheral blood mononuclear cells (PBMCs), obtained at baseline. The origin of the receptors is a human donor with classical Hodgkin lymphoma.

The chain recombines TRBV5-4 with TRBJ2-5; 8 nucleotides align to TRBD2. V gave up 0 bases and J gave up 1 base; unmatched junction bases: 8. Germline CDR1 reads SGHNT; CDR2 reads YYREEE (reference sequence). CDR3 size: 17 residues. The DNA of the CDR3 is TGTGCCAGCAGCTTGGGGCAGGGGCGGGGGGTCCAAGAGACCCAGTACTTC. Amino acids: CASSLGQGRGVQETQYF.

This sequence joins TRBV4-2 and TRBJ1-2; D gene ambiguous. Germline V lookup: CDR1 LGHNA, CDR2 YNFKEQ. The length of the CDR3 is 15 residues. V dropped 5 bases and J dropped 2 bases, with 15 bases sitting between them. CDR3 sequence: CASSSPDVRNYGYTF. The CDR3 region has the DNA TGTGCCAGCAGCTCCCCGGATGTACGGAACTATGGCTACACCTTC.

V and J are TRBV18 and TRBJ2-5; the match to TRBD2 covers 10 bases. The CDR3 spans 15 residues. Looked up from germline, CDR1 is KGHSH and CDR2 is LQKENI. Losses at the gene ends were 4 bases for V and 5 bases for J; bases not matched to a gene: 7. The CDR3 nucleotides read TGTGCCAGCTCACAAAGGACTAGCGGTGTGGAGACCCAGTACTTC. Encoded protein: CASSQRTSGVETQYF.

This chain links TRBV7-2 with TRBJ2-2; D ambiguous. Deletions cut 1 base from V and 8 bases from J, with 11 bases between. Germline assignment: CDR1 SGHTA and CDR2 FQGNSA. The CDR3 loop spans 14 amino acids. In DNA form, the CDR3 reads TGTGCCAGCAGCTTAGATCACAGCAGAGGGGAGCTGTTTTTT. This encodes CASSLDHSRGELFF. Supplemented by reference TRBV7-2 and TRBJ2-2, the full variable domain reads GAGVSQSPSNKVTEKGKDVELRCDPISGHTALYWYRQSLGQGLEFLIYFQGNSAPDKSGLPSDRFSAERTGGSVSTLTIQRTQQEDSAVYLCASSLDHSRGELFFGEGSRLTVL.

This chain links TRBV14 with TRBJ2-3, with D unclear. The CDR3 sequence is 13 residues long. Between the trimmed V and J ends, which lost 4 bases and 5 bases, there was a span of 10 bases. In germline, CDR1 is SGHDN, CDR2 FVKESK. CDR3 residues: CASSPRLRDTQYF. In DNA, the CDR3 is TGTGCCAGCAGCCCGCGGCTCCGAGATACGCAGTATTTT.

CDR3 protein: CASSFYGAKAETQYF. CDR3 coding DNA: TGCGCCAGCAGTTTTTACGGCGCGAAAGCTGAGACCCAGTACTTC. The rearrangement links TRBV5-1 to TRBJ2-5, with D unresolved. Germline V lookup: CDR1 SGHRS, CDR2 YFSETQ. The CDR3 is 15 residues long. V lost 5 bases and J lost 5, with 19 bases in between.

The chain links TRBV6-5 to TRBJ1-1; D ambiguous. This CDR3 is 12 amino acids long. V shed 3 bases and J shed 8 bases, with 10 bases lying between them. The V gene's germline CDR1 is MNHEY and CDR2 SVGAGI. The CDR3 DNA sequence: TGTGCCAGCAGTTATGGTACGGGCGAAGCTTTCTTT. Its translation: CASSYGTGEAFF.

This chain uses TRBV11-2 with TRBJ2-7; the match to TRBD2 covers 13 bases. This CDR3 comprises 14 residues. The V segment lost 7 bases and the J segment 2 bases; nucleotides outside the gene matches: 2. Looked up from germline, CDR1 is SGHAT and CDR2 is FQNNGV. CDR3 nucleotides: TGTGCCAGCAACGGACTAGCGGGGGCCTACGAGCAGTACTTC. It codes for CASNGLAGAYEQYF.

This chain uses TRBV7-2 with TRBJ1-4; TRBD1 aligns across 7 bases. CDR1 is SGHTA, CDR2 FQGNSA, per germline. Trimming at V came to 3 bases and at J to 5 bases, leaving 6 bases not matched to a gene. The CDR3 sequence is 15 residues long. The CDR3: CASSLAGGFNEKLFF. CDR3 in DNA: TGTGCCAGCAGCTTGGCAGGGGGATTCAATGAAAAACTGTTTTTT. Supplemented by reference TRBV7-2 and TRBJ1-4, the full variable domain reads GAGVSQSPSNKVTEKGKDVELRCDPISGHTALYWYRQSLGQGLEFLIYFQGNSAPDKSGLPSDRFSAERTGGSVSTLTIQRTQQEDSAVYLCASSLAGGFNEKLFFGSGTQLSVL.

This clone was observed a handful of times. The rearrangement uses TRBV29-1 and TRBJ2-7; 7 nucleotides align to TRBD1. The CDR3 loop spans 12 amino acids. Germline V gene lookup returns CDR1 SQVTM and CDR2 ANQGSEA. V lost 3 bases to trimming and J lost 5 bases; unmatched junction nucleotides: 4. CDR3 in DNA: TGCAGCGTTGATCAACAGGGGAACGAGCAGTACTTC. This codes for CSVDQQGNEQYF.

The V call is TRBV5-1, the J call TRBJ2-3; D possibly corresponds to TRBD2 (7 bases). Germline V lookup: CDR1 SGHRS, CDR2 YFSETQ. The CDR3 length is 15 residues. V was trimmed by 4 bases and J by 2 bases, leaving 14 bases between them. CDR3 amino acids: CASSTGGRATDTQYF. The CDR3 DNA reads TGCGCCAGCAGCACGGGGGGCAGGGCCACAGATACGCAGTATTTT.

The chain is built from TRBV2 and TRBJ2-3, with D tentatively TRBD1 or TRBD2 (5 bases each). The V end lost 3 bases, the J end lost 0 bases, and 7 bases lay between the germline ends. The CDR3 runs 14 residues. CDR1 and CDR2 from the germline V gene are SNHLY and FYNNEI. The CDR3 bases are TGTGCCAGCAGTGAGAGGGACAGCACAGATACGCAGTATTTT. Translation gives CASSERDSTDTQYF.

This clone was found a few times. The chain carries TRBV4-2 and TRBJ1-1; a weak D match, TRBD1 (5 bases). The CDR3 has 17 amino acids. The V end was cut by 3 bases, the J end by 1 base, with 18 bases between. The germline gives CDR1 LGHNA, CDR2 YNFKEQ. The CDR3 loop reads CASSQVFGGSENTEAFF. DNA of the CDR3: TGTGCCAGCAGCCAGGTCTTCGGGGGGAGTGAGAACACTGAAGCTTTCTTT.

V usage is TRBV6-1 and J usage is TRBJ1-3, with a possible D match to TRBD1 (5 bases). The CDR3 has 15 amino acids. The V gene lost 2 bases and the J gene lost 0 bases, with 8 bases spanning the gap. Germline CDR1 MNHNS, CDR2 SASEGT. The CDR3 region is CASSEFGTSGNTIYF. The CDR3 coding sequence is TGTGCCAGCAGTGAATTTGGGACCTCTGGAAACACCATATATTTT.

The CDR3 loop is CASSVDRLNTEAFF. The CDR3 region has the DNA TGTGCCAGCAGTGTGGACCGGCTGAACACTGAAGCTTTCTTT. The rearrangement joins TRBV2 to TRBJ1-1, with no clear D. In germline, CDR1 is SNHLY, CDR2 FYNNEI. The length of the CDR3 is 14 residues. The V end lost 4 bases, the J end lost 0 bases, and 9 bases lay between the germline ends. Looking up the rest from reference TRBV2 and TRBJ1-1 gives the full variable domain: EPEVTQTPSHQVTQMGQEVILRCVPISNHLYFYWYRQILGQKVEFLVSFYNNEISEKSEIFDDQFSVERPDGSNFTLKIRSTKLEDSAMYFCASSVDRLNTEAFFGQGTRLTVV.

The chain carries TRBV10-1 and TRBJ2-6; the D gene is possibly TRBD1 (7 bases). The CDR3 has 18 amino acids. CDR1 is WNHNN, CDR2 SYGVQD, per germline (reference sequence). The V end was cut by 7 bases, the J end by 0 bases, with 19 bases between. CDR3 sequence reads: CASILRSGGSSGANVLTF. The CDR3 DNA sequence: TGCGCCAGCATCCTTCGCTCAGGGGGGAGCTCTGGGGCCAACGTCCTGACTTTC.

This clone was recorded only once. The rearrangement uses TRBV19 and TRBJ1-5; D perhaps matches TRBD1 (5 bases). Germline V CDR1 and CDR2: LNHDA, SQIVND (reference sequence). There are 15 residues in the CDR3. V shed 11 bases and J shed 4 bases, with 21 bases lying between them. CDR3 residues: CASAIGGGFNQPQHF. Here the CDR3 DNA reads TGTGCCTCCGCCATCGGGGGAGGATTTAATCAGCCCCAGCATTTT.

V is TRBV4-1 and J is TRBJ1-1; D gene uncertain. This CDR3 spans 15 amino acids. Deletions cut 4 bases from V and 4 bases from J, with 16 bases between. CDR1 is MGHRA and CDR2 is YSYEKL in the germline V gene. CDR3 sequence (DNA): TGCGCCAGCAGCCGACAAGAGAGGGAAGGCACTGAAGCTTTCTTT. Translating it yields CASSRQEREGTEAFF.

This clone was counted only a few times. The rearrangement joins TRBV7-8 to TRBJ1-2, with D possibly being TRBD1 (6 bases). Germline assignment: CDR1 SGHVS and CDR2 FQNEAQ. The CDR3 contains 13 residues. Trimming removed 5 bases from V and 9 bases from J, with 16 bases in between. CDR3 nucleotides: TGTGCCAGCAGCGCCACAGGGCCACGGAGCTACACCTTC. It is translated as CASSATGPRSYTF.

This clone was recorded once. The CDR3 reads CASSSTSGTGGFSGNTIYF. The CDR3, as DNA: TGTGCCAGCAGTTCCACTTCGGGGACAGGGGGTTTCTCTGGAAACACCATATATTTT. The V gene is TRBV7-9, the J gene TRBJ1-3; 11 nucleotides match TRBD1. Per germline, CDR1 SEHNR and CDR2 FQNEAQ (reference sequence). The V and J ends lost 6 bases and 0 bases, in that order; junction bases with no gene match: 13. The CDR3 totals 19 residues. Using reference TRBV7-9 and TRBJ1-3 for the parts outside the CDR3, the full variable domain is DTGVSQNPRHKITKRGQNVTFRCDPISEHNRLYWYRQTLGQGPEFLTYFQNEAQLEKSRLLSDRFSAERPKGSFSTLEIQRTEQGDSAMYLCASSSTSGTGGFSGNTIYFGEGSWLTVV.

This clone is medium-sized in the sample. The rearrangement links TRBV9 to TRBJ1-2; D is undetermined. Trimming cost V 3 bases and J 7 bases, with 7 bases left between them. Germline CDR1 and CDR2: SGDLS and YYNGEE. The CDR3 is made up of 11 amino acids. The CDR3 region is CASSAPGGYTF. CDR3 DNA sequence: TGTGCCAGCAGCGCCCCGGGTGGCTACACCTTC.

The V gene is TRBV5-4, the J gene TRBJ2-5; tentatively, D is TRBD1 (5 bases). The CDR3 is 15 amino acids. Between the trimmed V and J ends, which lost 3 bases and 2 bases, there was a span of 14 bases. Germline CDR1 SGHNT, CDR2 YYREEE (reference sequence). In DNA, the CDR3 is TGTGCCAGCAGCTCCCGCTCAGACAGTCAAGAGACCCAGTACTTC. Translated: CASSSRSDSQETQYF.

The chain carries TRBV4-2 and TRBJ2-6; TRBD1 aligns across 10 bases. The germline CDR1 and CDR2 sequences are LGHNA and YNFKEQ. Trimming at V came to 5 bases and at J to 0 bases, leaving 4 bases not matched to a gene. The CDR3 is 17 residues long. The CDR3 nucleotides read TGTGCCAGCAGCGGGACAGGGGCCTACTCTGGGGCCAACGTCCTGACTTTC. Amino acids: CASSGTGAYSGANVLTF.

The rearrangement joins TRBV5-8 to TRBJ2-7, with D possibly being TRBD1 (6 bases). The CDR3 length is 14 residues. CDR1 and CDR2 (germline): SGHTS, YDEGEE. Trimming removed 4 bases from V and 2 bases from J, with 13 bases in between. The CDR3 nucleotides are TGTGCCAGCAGCGGTACAGGGACCGCCTACGAGCAGTACTTC. Amino acids: CASSGTGTAYEQYF. The full variable domain, its missing parts supplied by reference TRBV5-8 and TRBJ2-7, is EAGVTQSPTHLIKTRGQQATLRCSPISGHTSVYWYQQALGLGLQFLLWYDEGEERNRGNFPPRFSGRQFPNYSSELNVNALELEDSALYLCASSGTGTAYEQYFGPGTRLTVT.

The V and J genes are TRBV7-9 and TRBJ2-3; D is perhaps TRBD2 (6 bases). Between the trimmed V and J ends, which lost 1 base and 4 bases, there was a span of 9 bases. Germline V gene sequence: CDR1 SEHNR, CDR2 FQNEAQ (reference sequence). The length of the CDR3 is 14 residues. The chain's CDR3 is CASSLGRGPDTQYF. As DNA, the CDR3 is TGTGCCAGCAGCTTAGGGAGGGGACCAGATACGCAGTATTTT.

This CDR3 is CASSRQGRPQHF. CDR3 bases: TGCGCCAGCAGTCGGCAGGGGCGGCCCCAGCATTTT. The chain uses TRBV23-1 and TRBJ1-5; D may be TRBD1 (6 bases). TRBV23-1 is an ORF, and what it does is uncertain. This CDR3 contains 12 residues. The V end was cut by 4 bases, the J end by 9 bases, with 10 bases between.

V is TRBV5-4 and J is TRBJ2-7; 8 bases are shared with TRBD2. Germline-derived CDR1 and CDR2 are SGHNT and YYREEE (reference sequence). The CDR3 has 15 residues. Unmatched junction bases numbered 8, after V lost 2 bases and J lost 4 bases. The CDR3 protein is CASSFIGGGTYEQYF. CDR3 coding DNA: TGTGCCAGCAGCTTTATTGGCGGGGGGACATACGAGCAGTACTTC.